This TCR beta chain was captured in a study of T cell responses to AZD1222 COVID-19 vaccine (dated by TCRdb to the early 2020s). About the full investigation: A total of 230 to 250 trial participants underwent TCR sequencing, of whom around 200 received two doses of AZD1222 and approximately 25 received two doses of the MenACWY control vaccine. Trial participants were enrolled by age into 18-55, 56-69 and 70-plus year subgroups, with roughly 160, 29 and 62 TCR-sequenced participants respectively.

Sample time point, as interpreted from the label and publication: about 28 days (+/-7) after the second vaccine dose. AZD1222 recipients with second doses at about 4 weeks or about 12 weeks were pooled, because spike-specific TCR depth and breadth did not differ between schedules. Vaccinee samples were obtained from the UK trials COV001 and COV002, which included a single-blind randomized controlled phase 2/3 trial of AZD1222 (ChAdOx1 nCoV-19) in healthy adults. Trial participant PBMC samples were collected at day 0 and day 28 after the second dose for TCRbeta chain sequencing. CDR1 LNHDA and CDR2 SQIVND are derived from the germline V gene (reference sequence). The CDR3 covers 15 residues, taking in both the cysteine and the phenylalanine. The entry retains the CDR3 DNA only, 45 bases that are in frame from base 1. V is cut by 2 bases and J by 3 bases, and the space between the germline ends is 13 bases.

Overall results and qualifications from the work: Reportedly, close to half of the unique spike-specific TCRs recognized epitopes lying outside the regions that are mutated in the B.1.351 and B.1.1.7 variants. Participants were mostly white British and included more females than males, and it was suggested by the authors that clonal diversity may have been underestimated. Because no samples from the day 14 peak response were available, repertoires could be characterized only after the peak T cell response. After two AZD1222 doses, both the breadth and the depth of spike-specific TCRs were significantly higher than at day 0 and than in MenACWY recipients. The 56-69-year group was small, and its depth increase did not reach significance, likely because of low power. CD4 TCRs associated with the vaccine covered the entire spike protein, and the dominant responses were in regions 160-218 and 743-854. Conclusions about previously exposed vaccinees are limited because only 5 or 6 AZD1222 recipients were SARS-CoV-2 seropositive at baseline.

For this clone: Its antigen is unknown. Base qualities are missing; no much larger clone stands one base away.

The CDR3 regions of human TCRbeta chains were analyzed by immunosequencing. From the authors' description of their analysis: Repertoire TCRs were matched against a reference library of SARS-CoV-2-specific TCRs generated with the MIRA antigen-specificity platform. Breadth was defined as the fraction of unique TCRs that were SARS-CoV-2-associated. Depth was defined as the fraction of total T cells that were SARS-CoV-2-associated. Each spike-specific TCR was assigned to its reactive spike region and to a CD4 or CD8 class using the MIRA data. Log10-transformed breadth and depth values were compared by one-way ANOVA with Sidak's multiple comparisons tests. In TCRdb, the immuneACCESS table is reduced to in-frame sequences with V and J assigned. These tables do not hold every clone; where another copy was compared, an unresolved V gene accounts for under half, and the others remain unexplained. V and J calls and clone size are given by that table; D and trimming were obtained from the DNA. Present in this sample are tens of thousands of clones, approximately 92% of which were seen just once. The ten largest make up roughly 4.3% of the sample.

Source: peripheral blood, taken 28 days after the second AZD1222 dose. The chain is encoded by TRBV19 joined to TRBJ1-2; TRBD1 is a weak D gene call, 5 bases matching. The sequence was collected from an adult who received the AZD1222 COVID-19 vaccine. The base sequence is TGTGCCAGTAGTATACCCGGGACGGGAGACTATGGCTACACCTTC. This encodes CASSIPGTGDYGYTF.